The next 18 T cell receptor beta chains were all read from a single sample in a study of blood T cell repertoires in COVID-19. The protocol was immunoSEQ multiplex PCR, while the TCRdb copy is restricted to in-frame clones and leaves out a portion. The sample includes fewer than 200,000 clones, roughly 80% of them seen just once. The sequenced sample consisted of PBMCs or T cells enriched from blood (not recorded which). The receptors were sampled from a middle-aged woman with acute COVID-19.

The chain is built from TRBV2 and TRBJ2-1; 10 bases match TRBD2. CDR3 length: 14 residues. Germline V gene data show CDR1 as SNHLY and CDR2 as FYNNEI. J gave up 13 bases and V 0 bases, and 6 bases lay outside the gene matches. The CDR3 spells CASSEARTSGSQFF. DNA of the CDR3: TGTGCCAGCAGTGAAGCGCGGACTAGCGGCTCCCAGTTCTTC.

This chain uses TRBV5-1 with TRBJ2-3; D possibly corresponds to TRBD2 (5 bases). CDR1 and CDR2 from the germline V gene are SGHRS and YFSETQ. CDR3 size: 14 residues. Trimming took 5 bases from V and 12 from J, leaving 22 bases between them. The CDR3 DNA is TGCGCCAGCAGAATCGGGCATGCGGGTGAATCTCAGTATTTT. Protein product: CASRIGHAGESQYF.

There are a few counts of this clone. J is TRBJ1-2 and V is TRBV28; TRBD1 matches at 8 bases. The CDR3 sequence is 18 residues long. The germline gives CDR1 MDHEN, CDR2 SYDVKM. V shed 2 bases, J shed 5 bases, and the junction held 16 bases outside the gene matches. The CDR3 loop is CASSLAGGPVDKRYGYTF. The DNA for the CDR3 is TGTGCCAGCAGTTTAGCAGGGGGCCCCGTGGATAAGCGATATGGCTACACCTTC.

This clone was recorded a few times. The V gene is TRBV2, the J gene TRBJ1-1, with D unclear. Trimming shortened V by 7 bases and J by 0 bases, and 9 bases separated the two germline ends. Germline assignment: CDR1 SNHLY and CDR2 FYNNEI. The CDR3 has 13 residues. The CDR3 protein is CASMWTMNTEAFF. Here the CDR3 DNA reads TGTGCCAGCATGTGGACTATGAACACTGAAGCTTTCTTT.

The V call is TRBV5-4, the J call TRBJ1-4, with D possibly matching TRBD1 (6 bases). The CDR3 loop spans 13 amino acids. The ends were cut back, 4 bases at V and 8 bases at J, with 12 bases in the middle. Germline loops: CDR1 SGHNT, CDR2 YYREEE (reference sequence). The DNA for the CDR3 is TGTGCCAGCAGCGTGCTGGACAGCGAAAAACTGTTTTTT. It yields the protein CASSVLDSEKLFF. Together with reference TRBV5-4 and TRBJ1-4, the CDR3 gives the full variable domain: ETGVTQSPTHLIKTRGQQVTLRCSSQSGHNTVSWYQQALGQGPQFIFQYYREEENGRGNFPPRFSGLQFPNYSSELNVNALELDDSALYLCASSVLDSEKLFFGSGTQLSVL.

This chain uses TRBV19 with TRBJ2-1; 9 bases align to TRBD2. Germline-derived CDR1 and CDR2 are LNHDA and SQIVND (reference sequence). The CDR3 is made up of 14 amino acids. With 5 bases clipped from V and 6 bases from J, the junction kept 5 bases outside the gene matches. CDR3 in amino acids: CASSWREGSNEQFF. CDR3 sequence (DNA): TGTGCCAGTAGTTGGCGGGAGGGTAGCAATGAGCAGTTCTTC.

In its sample, this clone was seen a few times. J is TRBJ2-7 and V is TRBV19, with no clear D. Looked up from germline, CDR1 is LNHDA and CDR2 is SQIVND (reference sequence). Trimming left V 3 bases short and J 2 bases short, with 8 bases between. The CDR3 has 13 amino acids. The CDR3 protein is CASSIIFPYEQYF. The CDR3 nucleotides read TGTGCCAGTAGTATTATTTTCCCCTACGAGCAGTACTTC.

The chain has TRBV11-3 and TRBJ2-7, with 8 bases matching TRBD2. This CDR3 comprises 13 residues. V dropped 5 bases and J dropped 1; count of bases not matched to a gene: 1. Per germline, CDR1 SGHNT and CDR2 YENEEA. The CDR3 nucleotides read TGTGCCAGCAGCCGGGGGGGTTCCTACGAGCAGTACGTC. Its translation: CASSRGGSYEQYV.

V is TRBV7-8 and J is TRBJ1-2; D is possibly TRBD1 (5 bases). Trimming took off 5 bases at V and 6 bases at J, with 28 bases between the two ends. This CDR3 comprises 18 residues. Germline lookup yields CDR1 SGHVS and CDR2 FQNEAQ. The CDR3 nucleotides read TGTGCCAGCAGCCCGTTGGTGCCAGGGTCTCGTCCTTCCAATGGCTACACCTTC. It is translated as CASSPLVPGSRPSNGYTF.

The chain uses TRBV3-1 (or the pseudogene TRBV3-2) and TRBJ1-2; maybe TRBD1 (5 bases). The germline V gene has CDR1 LGHDT and CDR2 YNNKEL (reference sequence). The CDR3 runs to 13 residues. Trimming cost V 4 bases and J 8 bases, with 14 bases left between them. The CDR3: CASSPGMGRGYTF. As DNA, the CDR3 is TGTGCCAGCAGCCCCGGCATGGGGCGAGGCTACACCTTC.

This chain uses TRBV7-9 with TRBJ2-1, with D maybe TRBD1 (6 bases). Germline V gene sequence: CDR1 SEHNR, CDR2 FQNEAQ (reference sequence). The CDR3 length is 13 residues. With 5 bases removed from V and 9 bases from J, the gap between germline ends came to 14 bases. As DNA, the CDR3 is TGTGCCAGCAGCGAGACAGGCGCGCGTGAGCAGTTCTTC. It encodes CASSETGAREQFF.

The rearrangement links TRBV12-5 to TRBJ1-5, with 8 bases identical to TRBD1. The ends lost 6 bases at V and 0 bases at J; junction bases unmatched: 13. The CDR3 sequence is 18 residues long. CDR1 is LGHNT, CDR2 FRNRAP, per germline. The CDR3 loop reads CASGRLGQGGYSNQPQHF. The CDR3, as DNA: TGTGCTAGTGGGCGCCTCGGACAGGGTGGCTATAGCAATCAGCCCCAGCATTTT.

Written as DNA, the CDR3 is TGTGCCAGCAGTCCGGACAGGGGATTAGATGGCTACACCTTC. Translation gives CASSPDRGLDGYTF. The chain carries TRBV6-5 and TRBJ1-2, with 9 bases identical to TRBD1. Germline V gene sequence: CDR1 MNHEY, CDR2 SVGAGI. This CDR3 is 14 amino acids long. V lost 5 bases and J lost 6; bases outside the gene matches: 7.

The CDR3 DNA reads as TGTGCCAGCAGTAAAGGGAGAACCGGGACTAGCGGGAAGAATGAGCAGTTCTTC. It yields the protein CASSKGRTGTSGKNEQFF. The chain uses TRBV2 and TRBJ2-1; 13 bases match TRBD2. Germline V CDR1 and CDR2: SNHLY, FYNNEI. The CDR3 length is 18 residues. V was clipped by 5 bases and J by 7 bases; unmatched bases: 14.

This clone was detected once. DNA of the CDR3: TGCAGCGTTGTTCCGGGGGGCGGAGGCACTGAAGCTTTCTTT. This codes for CSVVPGGGGTEAFF. The chain couples TRBV29-1 to TRBJ1-1, with a weak D call TRBD1 (6 bases). Trimming shortened V by 4 bases and J by 4 bases, and 16 bases separated the two germline ends. This CDR3 is built from 14 residues. Germline CDR1 is SQVTM and CDR2 is ANQGSEA.

This clone was seen a single time. The chain employs TRBV19 and TRBJ2-1, with 8 nucleotides matching TRBD2. CDR3 length equals 14 residues. Losses at the gene ends were 3 bases for V and 4 bases for J; bases not matched to a gene: 2. Germline V gene data show CDR1 as LNHDA and CDR2 as SQIVND (reference sequence). CDR3 amino acids: CASSIGRAYNEQFF. The CDR3 DNA sequence: TGTGCCAGTAGTATCGGGAGGGCGTACAATGAGCAGTTCTTC.

This clone was observed a few times. The chain links TRBV25-1 to TRBJ1-4; TRBD1 matches 10 bases. Losses at the gene ends were 5 bases for V and 14 bases for J; bases not matched to a gene: 17. Germline values: CDR1 MGHDK, CDR2 SYGVNS. The CDR3 is 16 amino acids. The CDR3 DNA reads TGTGCCAGCAGTAAGACAGGGGGCGGATCCTCGCTGGCGCTGTTTTTT. It yields the protein CASSKTGGGSSLALFF.

The rearrangement uses TRBV9 and TRBJ1-2; 9 nucleotides line up with TRBD1. The CDR3 has 13 amino acids. V lost 4 bases, J lost 8 bases, and 6 bases stayed unmatched. Germline values: CDR1 SGDLS, CDR2 YYNGEE. The CDR3 spells CASSPGQGVGYTF. CDR3 nucleotide sequence: TGTGCCAGCAGCCCGGGACAGGGTGTCGGCTACACCTTC.